The T cell receptor (beta chain) under discussion was sequenced for a study of CD8 T cells in ankylosing spondylitis. This clonotype was counted many times. Germline CDR1 reads MNHEY; CDR2 reads SVGEGT. There are 13 residues in the CDR3. V dropped 3 bases and J dropped 4 bases, with 10 bases sitting between them. TCRdb reprocessed the 5' RACE reads with MiXCR, giving one entry per CDR3 protein. The table records fewer than 200,000 distinct CDR3 sequences, about 20% of them present only once. The specimen was blood, either unsorted or a sorted T cell fraction (not recorded which). The receptor was derived from a male donor between 10 and 30 years old with ankylosing spondylitis or in good health (not recorded which). This chain connects TRBV6-2 or TRBV6-3 to TRBJ2-7; no reliable D call. For the CDR3, the DNA is TGTGCCAGCAGTTATTCCGGGTATTACGAGCAGTACTTC. This sequence encodes CASSYSGYYEQYF.